Each of the 24 T cell receptor beta chains below was sequenced from the same sample in a study of T cell responses to AZD1222 COVID-19 vaccine. Using immunoSEQ multiplex PCR, the repertoire was profiled, and TCRdb retains in-frame clones only, with some absent. The profile covers about 110,000 clones, with 80% to 95% appearing a single time and more than 2% taken by the ten largest. This specimen consisted of peripheral blood, obtained 28 days after the second AZD1222 dose. The receptors come from an adult who received the AZD1222 COVID-19 vaccine.

Notes on this clone: One junction end does not reproduce the germline sequence, and a read error may be involved. The chain couples TRBV12-5 to TRBJ2-5; 9 bases map to TRBD1. From germline, CDR1 is LGHNT and CDR2 FRNRAP. CDR3 size: 12 residues. The chain's CDR3 is CASGLATGGSHF. CDR3 DNA: TGTGCTAGTGGTTTGGCCACAGGGGGCTCACACTTC.

The V gene is TRBV29-1, the J gene TRBJ2-1; TRBD1 or TRBD2 may be the D gene (5 bases each). The CDR3 runs 16 residues. CDR1 is SQVTM and CDR2 is ANQGSEA in the germline V gene. V gave up 4 bases and J gave up 1 base, with 17 bases separating them. The CDR3 bases are TGCAGCGTTGTGGGACCCATCCGGGGTTCCTACAATGAGCAGTTCTTC. This gives the protein CSVVGPIRGSYNEQFF.

This chain connects TRBV5-1 to TRBJ2-1; possibly TRBD1 for D (6 bases). The CDR3 length is 15 residues. Germline-derived CDR1 and CDR2 are SGHRS and YFSETQ. Trimming stripped 4 bases from V and 5 bases from J, with 16 bases between. The CDR3 region is CASSRAGTLNNEQFF. The CDR3 DNA sequence: TGCGCCAGCAGCAGGGCCGGGACACTCAACAATGAGCAGTTCTTC.

This chain links TRBV6-2 or TRBV6-3 with TRBJ1-1; 7 positions agree with TRBD1. Trimming at V came to 2 bases and at J to 1 base, leaving 4 bases not matched to a gene. Germline CDR1 is MNHEY and CDR2 is SVGEGT. This CDR3 spans 15 amino acids. The CDR3 nucleotides are TGTGCCAGCAGTTACCTGGGACAGCCGAACACTGAAGCTTTCTTT. This translates into CASSYLGQPNTEAFF.

The CDR3 nucleotides are TGTGCCAGCAGCTTGGCTCAGGTACCTGACTCCTACGAGCAGTACTTC. Translating it yields CASSLAQVPDSYEQYF. J is TRBJ2-7 and V is TRBV5-8; no firm D call. This CDR3 contains 16 residues. The germline gives CDR1 SGHTS, CDR2 YDEGEE. Trimming took 0 bases from V and 0 from J, leaving 13 bases between them.

The chain is built from TRBV2 and TRBJ2-7; tentatively, D is TRBD1 or TRBD2 (6 bases each). Looked up from germline, CDR1 is SNHLY and CDR2 is FYNNEI. The CDR3 contains 16 residues. V lost 1 base and J lost 0, with 13 bases in between. CDR3 sequence: CASSEESGALSYEQYF. The CDR3 DNA is TGTGCCAGCAGTGAAGAGTCGGGGGCCCTCTCCTACGAGCAGTACTTC. Filled out from reference TRBV2 and TRBJ2-7, the complete variable domain reads EPEVTQTPSHQVTQMGQEVILRCVPISNHLYFYWYRQILGQKVEFLVSFYNNEISEKSEIFDDQFSVERPDGSNFTLKIRSTKLEDSAMYFCASSEESGALSYEQYFGPGTRLTVT.

This sequence joins TRBV19 and TRBJ2-7, with D maybe TRBD1 (8 bases). Trimming cost V 2 bases and J 3 bases, with 14 bases left between them. CDR1 is LNHDA and CDR2 is SQIVND in the germline V gene (reference sequence). The CDR3 length is 15 residues. CDR3 loop: CASSIQTGEGYEQYF. CDR3 nucleotides: TGTGCCAGTAGTATACAGACAGGGGAGGGCTACGAGCAGTACTTC.

This chain connects TRBV5-1 to TRBJ1-2, with 10 bases identical to TRBD1. Unmatched junction bases numbered 17, after V lost 0 bases and J lost 6 bases. The CDR3 spans 19 residues. Looked up from germline, CDR1 is SGHRS and CDR2 is YFSETQ. The chain's CDR3 is CASSLVARPTKTGGDGYTF. The CDR3 DNA sequence: TGCGCCAGCAGCTTGGTGGCCCGCCCCACCAAGACAGGGGGCGATGGCTACACCTTC.

The gene calls are TRBV19 and TRBJ2-7; unclear D gene. CDR1 is LNHDA and CDR2 is SQIVND in the germline V gene (reference sequence). CDR3 size: 14 residues. V was pared by 7 bases and J by 0 bases, with 13 bases between. For the CDR3, the DNA is TGTGCCAGTACCGAACCAATTAGCTCCTACGAGCAGTACTTC. Encoded protein: CASTEPISSYEQYF.

As regards this clone: At one end, the junction sequence differs from germline, possibly due to a read error. The V gene is TRBV4-1, the J gene TRBJ1-1; no definite D call. CDR1 MGHRA and CDR2 YSYEKL come from the germline V gene. There are 15 residues in the CDR3. As DNA, the CDR3 is TGCGCCAGCAGCCAAGGTGAGTCTTGGAACGCTGAAGCTTTCTTT. The encoded protein is CASSQGESWNAEAFF.

The V and J genes are TRBV11-3 and TRBJ2-1, with D possibly matching TRBD1 (7 bases). V was pared by 5 bases and J by 8 bases, with 16 bases between. The CDR3 is made up of 14 amino acids. Germline V gene data show CDR1 as SGHNT and CDR2 as YENEEA. CDR3 sequence reads: CASSPPDRDYEQFF. The CDR3 bases are TGTGCCAGCAGCCCTCCCGACAGGGACTATGAGCAGTTCTTC. The complete variable domain, with remaining parts taken from reference TRBV11-3 and TRBJ2-1, reads EAGVVQSPRYKIIEKKQPVAFWCNPISGHNTLYWYLQNLGQGPELLIRYENEEAVDDSQLPKDRFSAERLKGVDSTLKIQPAELGDSAVYLCASSPPDRDYEQFFGPGTRLTVL.

The genes are TRBV11-2 and TRBJ2-7, with D perhaps matching TRBD1 (5 bases). The CDR3 contains 14 residues. Germline lookup yields CDR1 SGHAT and CDR2 FQNNGV. Deletions cut 3 bases from V and 3 bases from J, with 12 bases between. In DNA, the CDR3 is TGTGCCAGCAGCTTCCTCCGTGACAGCTACGAGCAGTACTTC. Translating it yields CASSFLRDSYEQYF.

CDR3 coding DNA: TGCGCCAGCAGCCCGAGGACAGGGAGCTCCTATAATTCACCCCTCCACTTT. Its translation is CASSPRTGSSYNSPLHF. The V gene is TRBV5-1, the J gene TRBJ1-6; 8 positions agree with TRBD1. The ends lost 4 bases at V and 0 bases at J; junction bases unmatched: 6. Germline assignment: CDR1 SGHRS and CDR2 YFSETQ. CDR3 length: 17 amino acids.

The J gene is TRBJ2-3, the V gene TRBV10-2; 7 positions agree with TRBD1. The germline CDR1 and CDR2 sequences are WSHSY and SAAADI. The CDR3 consists of 14 residues. With V trimmed by 4 bases and J by 7 bases, 8 bases remained unmatched. The CDR3, as DNA: TGCGCCAGCAGTGTAGTAGGGGGCAGGAATACGCAGTATTTT. This translates into CASSVVGGRNTQYF.

This chain links TRBV14 with TRBJ2-7; the D is unclear. The germline V gene has CDR1 SGHDN and CDR2 FVKESK. The CDR3 is 14 amino acids. V was pared by 0 bases and J by 2 bases, with 8 bases between. The CDR3 sequence is CASSQEGNPYEQYF. The CDR3 nucleotides are TGTGCCAGCAGCCAAGAGGGGAATCCCTACGAGCAGTACTTC.

The chain carries TRBV6-2 or TRBV6-3 and TRBJ1-2; D gene ambiguous. CDR1 and CDR2 (germline): MNHEY, SVGEGT. V was trimmed by 0 bases and J by 5 bases, leaving 10 bases between them. The CDR3 is 14 residues long. The CDR3 loop is CASSYSDRIYGYTF. The CDR3 DNA sequence: TGTGCCAGCAGTTACTCGGACCGAATATATGGCTACACCTTC.

The V and J genes are TRBV7-2 and TRBJ1-3, with D perhaps TRBD1 (5 bases). The germline V gene encodes CDR1 SGHTA and CDR2 FQGNSA. V lost 1 base to trimming and J lost 0 bases, with 7 bases between them. This CDR3 is built from 15 residues. DNA for the CDR3: TGTGCCAGCAGCTTAGTGGGGGGCTCTGGAAACACCATATATTTT. Translation gives CASSLVGGSGNTIYF.

This chain connects TRBV21-1 to TRBJ2-7. TRBV21-1 is noted as a pseudogene. The CDR3 length is 13 residues. The CDR3 loop is CASRLRETYEQYF. CDR3 in DNA: TGTGCCAGCAGACTAAGGGAAACCTACGAGCAGTACTTC.

The chain couples TRBV5-1 to TRBJ2-7, with unresolved D. The germline V and J ends were trimmed by 3 bases and 3 bases, with 10 bases remaining between them. Germline V gene sequence: CDR1 SGHRS, CDR2 YFSETQ. This CDR3 is built from 13 residues. The CDR3 DNA reads TGCGCCAGCAGCTCCCCTCCAGTCTACGAGCAGTACTTC. Amino acid sequence: CASSSPPVYEQYF. Drawing the rest from reference TRBV5-1 and TRBJ2-7, the complete variable domain is KAGVTQTPRYLIKTRGQQVTLSCSPISGHRSVSWYQQTPGQGLQFLFEYFSETQRNKGNFPGRFSGRQFSNSRSEMNVSTLELGDSALYLCASSSPPVYEQYFGPGTRLTVT.

The chain uses TRBV19 and TRBJ1-4; D possibly corresponds to TRBD1 (5 bases). The V and J ends lost 4 bases and 2 bases respectively, with 14 bases between them. This CDR3 spans 16 amino acids. Germline CDR1 reads LNHDA; CDR2 reads SQIVND (reference sequence). The CDR3 here is CASSKTGFATNEKLFF. The CDR3, as DNA: TGTGCCAGTAGTAAAACAGGTTTTGCGACTAATGAAAAACTGTTTTTT.

This chain links TRBV9 with TRBJ1-1, with unresolved D. The CDR3 totals 12 residues. Germline lookup yields CDR1 SGDLS and CDR2 YYNGEE. Trimming cost V 3 bases and J 9 bases, with 12 bases left between them. The CDR3 sequence: CASSGPWTQAFF. In DNA form, the CDR3 reads TGTGCCAGCAGCGGACCTTGGACCCAAGCTTTCTTT. Combining the CDR3 with reference TRBV9 and TRBJ1-1 gives the whole variable domain DSGVTQTPKHLITATGQRVTLRCSPRSGDLSVYWYQQSLDQGLQFLIQYYNGEERAKGNILERFSAQQFPDLHSELNLSSLELGDSALYFCASSGPWTQAFFGQGTRLTVV.

This clone turned up a few times. CDR3 sequence: CASSPEGGHNTEAFF. For the CDR3, the DNA is TGTGCCAGCAGCCCGGAGGGGGGACACAACACTGAAGCTTTCTTT. The rearrangement joins TRBV7-8 to TRBJ1-1; possibly TRBD1 for D (6 bases). The CDR3 is 15 amino acids. Germline CDR1 reads SGHVS; CDR2 reads FQNEAQ. Trimming stripped 5 bases from V and 2 bases from J, with 15 bases between.

This clone has a handful of counts. CDR3 coding DNA: TGTGCCAGCAGCCGATCCCTCCAGGGGGTCGAGCAGTACTTC. Its protein product is CASSRSLQGVEQYF. The gene calls are TRBV9 and TRBJ2-7; the match to TRBD1 covers 7 bases. After removal of 4 bases from V and 6 bases from J, the junction contained 10 bases not matched to a gene. Germline V CDR1 and CDR2: SGDLS, YYNGEE. The CDR3 loop spans 14 amino acids.

This clone was detected once. V is TRBV19 and J is TRBJ2-2; 7 positions agree with TRBD1. J lost 1 base, V lost 4 bases, and 0 bases had no gene match. The CDR3 runs to 14 residues. Germline CDR1 reads LNHDA; CDR2 reads SQIVND (reference sequence). The CDR3 protein is CASSRTGNTGELFF. For the CDR3, the DNA is TGTGCCAGTAGTAGGACAGGGAACACCGGGGAGCTGTTTTTT.